A selection of T cell receptor beta chains follows, all from one sample in a study of cytomegalovirus exposure and HLA in healthy donors. Only in-frame clones appear in the TCRdb table, and some are missing; sequencing was by immunoSEQ multiplex PCR. The sample lists some 150,000 clones, 70% to 80% occurring once. Sequenced material: PBMCs. These receptors were obtained from a man between 18 and 35 years old in good health and CMV-seronegative. Each CDR3 is given with its conserved first and last residue. Fields, in order: J gene, D gene, V gene, CDR3 length, CDR3 protein. D genes are given only for firm matches.

J gene: TRBJ1-4; D gene: -; V gene: TRBV5-1; CDR3 length: 15; CDR3 protein: CASSLERGLNEKLFF
J gene: TRBJ2-6; D gene: -; V gene: TRBV7-3; CDR3 length: 16; CDR3 protein: CASSLSVIAGANVLTF
J gene: TRBJ1-1; D gene: -; V gene: TRBV18; CDR3 length: 11; CDR3 protein: CASSRMAEAFF
J gene: TRBJ1-1; D gene: -; V gene: TRBV11-3; CDR3 length: 17; CDR3 protein: CASSWATGPKADTEAFF
J gene: TRBJ1-2; D gene: -; V gene: TRBV6-6; CDR3 length: 12; CDR3 protein: CASSYPQDGYTF
J gene: TRBJ1-1; D gene: -; V gene: TRBV29-1; CDR3 length: 12; CDR3 protein: CSVFPENTEAFF
J gene: TRBJ1-5; D gene: -; V gene: TRBV19; CDR3 length: 16; CDR3 protein: CASSQHQSRGNQPQHF
J gene: TRBJ2-6; D gene: -; V gene: TRBV19; CDR3 length: 16; CDR3 protein: CATDLAGYSGANVLTF
J gene: TRBJ2-5; D gene: TRBD2; V gene: TRBV15; CDR3 length: 14; CDR3 protein: CATSSGLAEETQYF
J gene: TRBJ2-3; D gene: TRBD2; V gene: TRBV25-1; CDR3 length: 17; CDR3 protein: CASSGLAGGPSPDTQYF
J gene: TRBJ1-4; D gene: -; V gene: TRBV7-9; CDR3 length: 14; CDR3 protein: CASKILTTNEKLFF
J gene: TRBJ2-1; D gene: -; V gene: TRBV28; CDR3 length: 15; CDR3 protein: CASSLSQRVFNEQFF
J gene: TRBJ2-5; D gene: TRBD2; V gene: TRBV15; CDR3 length: 18; CDR3 protein: CATSRDRERGGRQETQYF
J gene: TRBJ2-1; D gene: -; V gene: TRBV11-3; CDR3 length: 13; CDR3 protein: CASSLLGHNEQFF
J gene: TRBJ1-4; D gene: -; V gene: TRBV5-8; CDR3 length: 17; CDR3 protein: CASSLGRTTGANEKLFF
J gene: TRBJ1-2; D gene: -; V gene: TRBV4-2; CDR3 length: 14; CDR3 protein: CASSQVPTPGGYTF
J gene: TRBJ1-2; D gene: TRBD1; V gene: TRBV7-9; CDR3 length: 12; CDR3 protein: CASSRQGYGYTF
J gene: TRBJ1-1; D gene: -; V gene: TRBV18; CDR3 length: 14; CDR3 protein: CASSPLAEYTEAFF
J gene: TRBJ1-4; D gene: TRBD1; V gene: TRBV4-2; CDR3 length: 16; CDR3 protein: CASSQDRRQGREKLFF
J gene: TRBJ2-2; D gene: TRBD2; V gene: TRBV6-5; CDR3 length: 16; CDR3 protein: CASSYGLAANTGELFF
J gene: TRBJ2-7; D gene: TRBD1; V gene: TRBV6-6; CDR3 length: 15; CDR3 protein: CASSGQALSSYEQYF
J gene: TRBJ1-1; D gene: -; V gene: TRBV6-5; CDR3 length: 14; CDR3 protein: CASSPLGFNTEAFF
J gene: TRBJ1-2; D gene: -; V gene: TRBV19; CDR3 length: 14; CDR3 protein: CASSIEGRDYGYPF
J gene: TRBJ1-2; D gene: TRBD1; V gene: TRBV7-9; CDR3 length: 10; CDR3 protein: CASSSHRGDF
J gene: TRBJ2-7; D gene: -; V gene: TRBV5-6; CDR3 length: 15; CDR3 protein: CASSQTSSPTYEQYF
J gene: TRBJ2-1; D gene: -; V gene: TRBV27; CDR3 length: 14; CDR3 protein: CASSPKTERGEQFF
J gene: TRBJ2-2; D gene: -; V gene: TRBV7-2; CDR3 length: 17; CDR3 protein: CASSFPKGEGPRGELFF
J gene: TRBJ1-5; D gene: -; V gene: TRBV7-8; CDR3 length: 13; CDR3 protein: CASSLTGNQPQHF
J gene: TRBJ2-7; D gene: -; V gene: TRBV5-1; CDR3 length: 14; CDR3 protein: CASSLAPLSYEQYF
J gene: TRBJ1-4; D gene: TRBD1; V gene: TRBV5-8; CDR3 length: 16; CDR3 protein: CASSTGTATTNEKLFF
J gene: TRBJ2-5; D gene: TRBD2; V gene: TRBV23-1; CDR3 length: 15; CDR3 protein: CALQGVGRAGETQYF
J gene: TRBJ1-2; D gene: -; V gene: TRBV5-4; CDR3 length: 14; CDR3 protein: CASSLAVAGYGYTF
J gene: TRBJ2-1; D gene: TRBD2; V gene: TRBV27; CDR3 length: 20; CDR3 protein: CASSSLGSTSGRSSYNEQFF
J gene: TRBJ1-1; D gene: TRBD1; V gene: TRBV10-3; CDR3 length: 12; CDR3 protein: CAIRYGTGEAFF
J gene: TRBJ1-1; D gene: -; V gene: TRBV5-1; CDR3 length: 13; CDR3 protein: CASSFSGGTEAFF
J gene: TRBJ2-2; D gene: TRBD1; V gene: TRBV5-4; CDR3 length: 14; CDR3 protein: CASSSRDRGGELFF
J gene: TRBJ2-4; D gene: TRBD1; V gene: TRBV15; CDR3 length: 17; CDR3 protein: CATSREDRGLAKNIQYF
J gene: TRBJ2-6; D gene: -; V gene: TRBV19; CDR3 length: 17; CDR3 protein: CASSIGVRGSGANVLTF
J gene: TRBJ2-1; D gene: -; V gene: TRBV12-5; CDR3 length: 15; CDR3 protein: CASAPGRGFGNEQFF
J gene: TRBJ2-7; D gene: TRBD1; V gene: TRBV10-3; CDR3 length: 16; CDR3 protein: CAISELGSGGLGEQYF
J gene: TRBJ1-1; D gene: -; V gene: TRBV28; CDR3 length: 14; CDR3 protein: CASSLTQRNTEAFF
J gene: TRBJ1-5; D gene: TRBD1; V gene: TRBV10-1; CDR3 length: 15; CDR3 protein: CASHRGRISNQPQHF
J gene: TRBJ2-2; D gene: -; V gene: TRBV7-9; CDR3 length: 15; CDR3 protein: CASSLSMKNTGELFF
J gene: TRBJ2-5; D gene: -; V gene: TRBV19; CDR3 length: 13; CDR3 protein: CASRGTQQETQYF
J gene: TRBJ2-7; D gene: TRBD2; V gene: TRBV19; CDR3 length: 14; CDR3 protein: CASSPGLGIYEQYF
J gene: TRBJ2-5; D gene: TRBD2; V gene: TRBV19; CDR3 length: 16; CDR3 protein: CASSGGLASSWETQYF
J gene: TRBJ2-1; D gene: -; V gene: TRBV19; CDR3 length: 15; CDR3 protein: CASLPEGLGTNEQFF